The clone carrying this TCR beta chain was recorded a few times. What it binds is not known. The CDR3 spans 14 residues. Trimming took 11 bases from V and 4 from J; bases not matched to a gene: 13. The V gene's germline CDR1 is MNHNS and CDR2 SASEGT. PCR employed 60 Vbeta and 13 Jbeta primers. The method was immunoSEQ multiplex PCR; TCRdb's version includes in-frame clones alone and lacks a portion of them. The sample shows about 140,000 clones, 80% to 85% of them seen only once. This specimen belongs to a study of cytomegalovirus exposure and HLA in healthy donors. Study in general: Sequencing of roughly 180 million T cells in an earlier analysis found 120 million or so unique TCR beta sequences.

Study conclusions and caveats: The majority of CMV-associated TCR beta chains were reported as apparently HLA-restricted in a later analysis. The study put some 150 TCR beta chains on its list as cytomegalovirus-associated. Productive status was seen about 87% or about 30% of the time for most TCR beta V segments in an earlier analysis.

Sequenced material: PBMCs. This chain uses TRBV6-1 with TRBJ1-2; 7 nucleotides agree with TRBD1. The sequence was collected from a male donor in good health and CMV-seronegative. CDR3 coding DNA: TGTGCCTCCAGGATTACCCGGGACAGCTATGGCTACACCTTC. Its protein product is CASRITRDSYGYTF.